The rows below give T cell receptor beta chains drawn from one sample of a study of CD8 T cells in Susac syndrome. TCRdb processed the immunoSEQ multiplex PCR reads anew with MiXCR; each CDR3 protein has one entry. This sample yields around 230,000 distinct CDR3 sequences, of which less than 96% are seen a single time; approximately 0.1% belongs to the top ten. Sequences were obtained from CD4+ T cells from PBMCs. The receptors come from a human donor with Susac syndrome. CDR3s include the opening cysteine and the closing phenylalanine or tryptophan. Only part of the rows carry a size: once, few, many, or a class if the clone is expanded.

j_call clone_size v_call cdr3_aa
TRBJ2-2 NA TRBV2 CASTKRASGNAANTGELFF
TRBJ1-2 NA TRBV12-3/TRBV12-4 CASSLSSGGGYGYTF
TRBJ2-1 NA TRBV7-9 CASSSGDGRSHNEQFF
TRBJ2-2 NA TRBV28 CASSSTGSLTGELFF
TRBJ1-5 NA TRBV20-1 CSASRGDSNQPQHF
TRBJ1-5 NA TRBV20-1 CSARGRGWEDQPQHF
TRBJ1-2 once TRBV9 CASSVADSNYGYTF
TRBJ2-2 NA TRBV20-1 CSARVYGTINTGELFF
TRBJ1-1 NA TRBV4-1 CASSPIGTGDTEAFF
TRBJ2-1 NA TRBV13 CASSLGDSRFPEQFF
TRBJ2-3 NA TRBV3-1 CASSVTGLDTQYF
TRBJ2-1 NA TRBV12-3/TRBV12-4 CASSHYYEQFF
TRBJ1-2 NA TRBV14 CASSQDRRDGYGYTF
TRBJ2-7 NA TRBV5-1 CASRYRTGDEQYF
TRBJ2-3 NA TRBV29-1 CSVESARGHQYF
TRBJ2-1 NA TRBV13 CASSHPPRGGRGLREQFF
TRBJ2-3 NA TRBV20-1 CSAGHAWDTQYF
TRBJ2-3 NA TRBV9 CASSVAGRRTDTQYF
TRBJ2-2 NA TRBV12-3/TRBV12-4 CASRVSPPAGGELFF
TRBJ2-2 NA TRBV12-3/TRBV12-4 CASRQGPGELFF
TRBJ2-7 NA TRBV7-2 CASAKPGQGYEQYF
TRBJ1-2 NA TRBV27 CASSFLGTLRGYTF
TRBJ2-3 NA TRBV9 CASSVGPLGDTQYF
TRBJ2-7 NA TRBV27 CASSRRESAYEQYF
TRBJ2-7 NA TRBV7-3 CASSPGPSGRGNEQYF
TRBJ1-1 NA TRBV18 CASSPKGAEGAFF
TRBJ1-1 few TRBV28 CASSLKGTEAFF
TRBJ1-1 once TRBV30 CACTGTWANTEAFF
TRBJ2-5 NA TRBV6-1 CASTMGGLGETQYF
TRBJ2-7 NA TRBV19 CASSPRGGIYEQYF
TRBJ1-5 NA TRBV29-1 CSVVDGYSNQPQHF
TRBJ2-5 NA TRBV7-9 CASYRLAGVGRETQYF
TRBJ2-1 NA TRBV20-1 CSAERSRSNEQFF
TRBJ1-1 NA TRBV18 CASSPHRGGEAFF
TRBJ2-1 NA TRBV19 CASSTSAHNEQFF
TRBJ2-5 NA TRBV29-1 CSVASGTVKETQYF
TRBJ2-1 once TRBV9 CASSNPKLGYNEQFF
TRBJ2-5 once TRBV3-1 CASRLEGKETQYF
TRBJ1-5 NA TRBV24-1 CATSDTGGENQPQHF
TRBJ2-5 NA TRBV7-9 CASRLGQGNQETQYF
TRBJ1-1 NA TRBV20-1 CSASRTGVGTEAFF
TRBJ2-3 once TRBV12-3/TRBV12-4 CASSPLGRPTDTQYF
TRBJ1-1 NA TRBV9 CASSFDGRNTEAFF
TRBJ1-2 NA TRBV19 CASSVRPQSDGYTF
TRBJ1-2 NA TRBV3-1 CASSPGTVANYGYTF
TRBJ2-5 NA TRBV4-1 CASSQDLRGETQYF
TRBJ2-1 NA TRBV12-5 CASASTDSNEQFF
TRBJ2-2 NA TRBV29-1 CSVVGQGGNGELFF
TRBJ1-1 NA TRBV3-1 CASSQDVQGETFF
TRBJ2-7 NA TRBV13 CASSKDPTTSTYEQYF
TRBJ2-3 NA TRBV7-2 CASSLALAGGADTQYF
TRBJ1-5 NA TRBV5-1 CASSLIGEADQPQHF